This T cell receptor (beta chain) was obtained from a study of cytomegalovirus exposure and HLA in healthy donors. The study, taken as a whole, reports: For presence/absence analyses, sequencing depth was assumed to be roughly uniform across donors. A later analysis reportedly found fewer N-insertions in an Asian-associated ancestry cluster than the roughly 670-donor mean.

This CDR3 spans 13 amino acids. CDR1 and CDR2 (germline): LGHNA, YSLEER. In the PCR, 60 Vbeta and 13 Jbeta primers were used. The repertoire was sequenced with immunoSEQ multiplex PCR; TCRdb's copy has only in-frame clones and lacks some. Of about 120,000 clones listed, about 80% are singletons. Remarks on this clone: Its antigen is unidentified.

Sample: PBMCs. This sequence joins TRBV4-3 and TRBJ2-5, with D possibly TRBD1 on 6 matching bases. The J call may be in error: the DNA end matches TRBJ2-7 better. The receptor comes from a man aged 30 to 45 in good health and CMV-seronegative. CDR3 DNA sequence: TGCGCCAGCAGCCGAACTAGGGGGTACGAGCAGTACTTC. The encoded protein is CASSRTRGYEQYF.